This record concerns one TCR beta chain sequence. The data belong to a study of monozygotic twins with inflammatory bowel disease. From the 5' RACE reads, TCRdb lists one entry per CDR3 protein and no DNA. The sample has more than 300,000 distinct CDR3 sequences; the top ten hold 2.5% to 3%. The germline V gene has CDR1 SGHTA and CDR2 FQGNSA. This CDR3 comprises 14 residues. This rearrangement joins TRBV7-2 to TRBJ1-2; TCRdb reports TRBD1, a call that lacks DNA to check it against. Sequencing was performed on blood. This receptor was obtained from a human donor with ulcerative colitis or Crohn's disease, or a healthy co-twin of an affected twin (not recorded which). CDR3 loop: CASREGIGYDGYTF. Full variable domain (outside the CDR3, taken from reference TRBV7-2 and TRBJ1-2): GAGVSQSPSNKVTEKGKDVELRCDPISGHTALYWYRQSLGQGLEFLIYFQGNSAPDKSGLPSDRFSAERTGGSVSTLTIQRTQQEDSAVYLCASREGIGYDGYTFGSGTRLTVV.